This T cell receptor (beta chain) came from a study of T cells in Graves' hyperthyroidism and ophthalmopathy. General study points: Ophthalmopathy, as predicted by the model, came a median 6.5 months after the prediction.

V dropped 6 bases and J dropped 4; count of bases not matched to a gene: 15. This CDR3 comprises 17 residues. Per germline, CDR1 SEHNR and CDR2 FQNEAQ (reference sequence). The CDR3 regions of TCR beta were amplified from RNA transcripts. The primer set for the first-round RT-PCR of the TCR CDR3 was HTBI. Each CDR3 protein is one row after TCRdb ran MiXCR on the multiplex PCR reads. In the table there are roughly 360,000 distinct CDR3 sequences, approximately 15% of which are singletons. This clonotype was counted many times. The antigen is unknown. The rearrangement uses TRBV7-9 and TRBJ2-5; 9 nucleotides agree with TRBD2. Sample: blood. This TCR derives from a man aged 25-45 years with Graves' hyperthyroidism that later progressed to Graves' ophthalmopathy. The DNA of the CDR3 is TGTGCCAGCAGGGGACCCGCTTTGAGCGGGGGGCTAGAGACCCAGTACTTC. Encoded protein: CASRGPALSGGLETQYF.